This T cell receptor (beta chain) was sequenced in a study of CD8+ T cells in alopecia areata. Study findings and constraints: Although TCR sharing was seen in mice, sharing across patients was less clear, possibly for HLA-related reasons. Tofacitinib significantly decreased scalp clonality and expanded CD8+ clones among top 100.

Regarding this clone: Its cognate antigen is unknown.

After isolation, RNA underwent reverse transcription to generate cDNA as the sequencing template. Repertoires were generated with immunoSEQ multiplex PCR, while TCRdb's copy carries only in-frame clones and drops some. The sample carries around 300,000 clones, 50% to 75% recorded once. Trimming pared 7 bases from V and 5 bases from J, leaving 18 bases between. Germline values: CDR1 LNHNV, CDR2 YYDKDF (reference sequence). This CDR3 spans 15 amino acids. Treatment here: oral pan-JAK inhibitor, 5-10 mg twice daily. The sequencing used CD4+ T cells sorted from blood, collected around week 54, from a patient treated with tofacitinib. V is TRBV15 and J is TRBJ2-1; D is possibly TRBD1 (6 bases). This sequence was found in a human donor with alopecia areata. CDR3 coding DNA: TGTGCCACCATCCTCGGGGACACTACCCACAATGAGCAGTTCTTC. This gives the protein CATILGDTTHNEQFF.